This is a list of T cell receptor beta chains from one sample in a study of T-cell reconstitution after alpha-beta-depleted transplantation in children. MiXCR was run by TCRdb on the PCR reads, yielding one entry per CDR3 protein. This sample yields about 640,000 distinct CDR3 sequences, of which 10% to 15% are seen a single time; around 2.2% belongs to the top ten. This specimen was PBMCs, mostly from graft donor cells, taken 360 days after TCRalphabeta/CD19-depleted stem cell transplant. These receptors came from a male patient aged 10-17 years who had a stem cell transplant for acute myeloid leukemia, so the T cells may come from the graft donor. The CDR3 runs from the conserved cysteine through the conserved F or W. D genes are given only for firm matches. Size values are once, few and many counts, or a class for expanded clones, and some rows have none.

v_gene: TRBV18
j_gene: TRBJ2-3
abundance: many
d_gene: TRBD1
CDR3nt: TGTGCCAGCTCACCACGGGACAGGGTAGCGGATACGCAGTATTTT
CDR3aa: CASSPRDRVADTQYF

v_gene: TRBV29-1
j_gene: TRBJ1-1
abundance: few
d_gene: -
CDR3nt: TGCAGCGTTGAAGAATGGAGGAACACTGAAGCTTTCTTT
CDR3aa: CSVEEWRNTEAFF

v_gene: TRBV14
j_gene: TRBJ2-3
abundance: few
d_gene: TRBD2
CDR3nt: TGTGCCAGCAGTTATACTAGCGGGAGAACAGATACGCAGTATTTT
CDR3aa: CASSYTSGRTDTQYF

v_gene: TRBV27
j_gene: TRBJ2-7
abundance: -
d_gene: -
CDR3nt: TGTGCCAGCAGTTTATTCCCGGGTTTCGAATACGAGCAGTACTTC
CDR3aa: CASSLFPGFEYEQYF

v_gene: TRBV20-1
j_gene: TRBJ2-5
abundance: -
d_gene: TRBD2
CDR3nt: TGCAGTGCTAGAGTAGCCCTACTAGCGGGAGTAGCAGAGACCCAGTACTTC
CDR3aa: CSARVALLAGVAETQYF

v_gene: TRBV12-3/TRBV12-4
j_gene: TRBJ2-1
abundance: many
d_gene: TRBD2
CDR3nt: TGTGCCAGCAGGTCCTCGGGACTAGCGGAGTTAGGCGCATCCTACAATGAGCAGTTCTTC
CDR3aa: CASRSSGLAELGASYNEQFF

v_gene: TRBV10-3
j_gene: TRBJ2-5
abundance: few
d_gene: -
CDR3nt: TGTGCCATCAGTGAGCCGGAGGGCCTTCAAGAGACCCAGTACTTC
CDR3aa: CAISEPEGLQETQYF

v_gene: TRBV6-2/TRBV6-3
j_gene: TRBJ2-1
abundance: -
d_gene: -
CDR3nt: TGTGCCAGCAGTTTCCTTTTCGGGGGTTCCTACAATGAGCAGTTCTTC
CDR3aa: CASSFLFGGSYNEQFF

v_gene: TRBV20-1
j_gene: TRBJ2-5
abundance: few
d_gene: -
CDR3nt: TGCAGTGCTAGAAGCAGTATCGGGACCCAGTACTTC
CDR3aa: CSARSSIGTQYF

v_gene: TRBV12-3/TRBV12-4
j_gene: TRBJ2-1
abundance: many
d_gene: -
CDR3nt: TGTGCCAGCAGTTTCGGTAGCTCCTACAATGAGCAGTTCTTC
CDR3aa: CASSFGSSYNEQFF

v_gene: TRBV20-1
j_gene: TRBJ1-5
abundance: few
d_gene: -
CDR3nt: TGCAGTGCAAGCCTCCTGACAGCCTCTTCAGGCTATAGCAATCAGCCCCAGCATTTT
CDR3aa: CSASLLTASSGYSNQPQHF

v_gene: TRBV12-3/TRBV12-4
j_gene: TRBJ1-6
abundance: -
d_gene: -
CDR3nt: TGTGCCAGCAGCCTACAGAGTATCTCTAATTCACCCCTCCACTTT
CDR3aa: CASSLQSISNSPLHF

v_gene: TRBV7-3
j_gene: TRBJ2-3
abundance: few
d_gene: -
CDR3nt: TGTGCCAGCAGCGCGGGGGCTACTAGAGCAGATACGCAGTATTTT
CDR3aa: CASSAGATRADTQYF

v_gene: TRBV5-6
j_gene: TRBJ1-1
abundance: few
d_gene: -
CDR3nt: TGTGCCAGCGCCTGGGGGACCAACACTGAAGCTTTCTTT
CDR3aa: CASAWGTNTEAFF

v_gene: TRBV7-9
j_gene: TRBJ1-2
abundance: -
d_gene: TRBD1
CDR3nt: TGTGCCAGCAGCTACCGACAGGGGAGTTTGGGCGGCTACACCTTC
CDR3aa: CASSYRQGSLGGYTF

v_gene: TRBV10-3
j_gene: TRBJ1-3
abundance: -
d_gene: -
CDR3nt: TGTGCCATCAGCTCTGGAAACACCATATATTTT
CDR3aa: CAISSGNTIYF

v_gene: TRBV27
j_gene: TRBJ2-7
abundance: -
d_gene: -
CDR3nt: TGTGCCAGCAGTTTAGGTTGGGCGGCTGTTAGCTCCTACGAGCAGTACTTC
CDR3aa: CASSLGWAAVSSYEQYF

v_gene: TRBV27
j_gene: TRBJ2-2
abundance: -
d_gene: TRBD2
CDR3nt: TGTGCCAGCACCCCCTACGCGGGAGGTACCGGGGAGCTGTTTTTT
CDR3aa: CASTPYAGGTGELFF

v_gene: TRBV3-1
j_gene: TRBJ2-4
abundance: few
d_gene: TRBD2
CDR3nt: TGTGCCAGCAGCCAAGAGGGGGGGATTCAGTACTTC
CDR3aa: CASSQEGGIQYF

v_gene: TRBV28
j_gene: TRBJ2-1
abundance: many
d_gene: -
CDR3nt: TGTGCCAGCAGTTACGGGACACGCGATGGGGAGCAGTTCTTC
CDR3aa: CASSYGTRDGEQFF

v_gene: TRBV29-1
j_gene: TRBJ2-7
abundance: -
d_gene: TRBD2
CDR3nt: TGCAGCGTTGAAGATGAGGCAGGGAGGGGCTACGAGCAGTACTTC
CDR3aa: CSVEDEAGRGYEQYF

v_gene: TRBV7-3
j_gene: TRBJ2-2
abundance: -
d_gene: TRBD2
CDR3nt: TGTGCCAGCAGCTCCGGGGGACTAATCAACACCGGGGAGCTGTTTTTT
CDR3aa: CASSSGGLINTGELFF